Shown below are 2 T cell receptor beta chains from a single sample sequenced in a study of T cell responses to AZD1222 COVID-19 vaccine. Assay: immunoSEQ multiplex PCR; the TCRdb copy retains only in-frame clones and omits some. The repertoire consists of more than 95,000 clones, with about 88% occurring once and the leading ten covering under 4.5%. Sequenced here: peripheral blood, sampled on day 0 of AZD1222 vaccination. The receptor source for this set is an adult in good health.

CDR3 DNA: TGTGCCAGCAATCCCACCGGAGCCTATGGCTACACCTTC. Protein sequence: CASNPTGAYGYTF. This chain connects TRBV12-3 or TRBV12-4 to TRBJ1-2; D gene unclear. Trimming cost V 7 bases and J 4 bases, with 13 bases left between them. The length of the CDR3 is 13 residues.

The chain carries TRBV27 and TRBJ1-1, with a tentative D call TRBD1 (5 bases). The V end lost 2 bases, the J end lost 2 bases, and 9 bases lay between the germline ends. Germline assignment: CDR1 MNHEY and CDR2 SMNVEV (reference sequence). This CDR3 comprises 14 residues. The CDR3 here is CASSLTDRNTEAFF. In DNA, the CDR3 is TGTGCCAGCAGTTTAACCGACAGAAACACTGAAGCTTTCTTT.